This T cell receptor beta chain was sequenced in a study of T-cell reconstitution after alpha-beta-depleted transplantation in children. Unique molecular identifiers were used in preparing the TCRbeta library. MiXCR, run by TCRdb on the PCR reads, gives a single entry per CDR3 protein. The data show a few hundred thousand distinct CDR3 sequences, with 20% to 30% seen just once and roughly 11% held by the top ten. The CDR3 length is 15 residues. V lost 1 base to trimming and J lost 5 bases; unmatched junction nucleotides: 4. Germline CDR1 is MNHEY and CDR2 is SVGAGI. The receptor's source is a male patient between 10 and 17 years old who had a stem cell transplant for acute lymphoblastic leukemia, so the T cells may come from the graft donor. The V and J genes are TRBV6-5 and TRBJ2-5; 10 positions match TRBD1. Sequenced here: PBMCs, mostly from graft donor cells, sampled 180 days after TCRalphabeta/CD19-depleted stem cell transplant. The CDR3 bases are TGTGCCAGCAGTTACTTAGGACAGGGGGGGGAGACCCAGTACTTC. Translating gives CASSYLGQGGETQYF.